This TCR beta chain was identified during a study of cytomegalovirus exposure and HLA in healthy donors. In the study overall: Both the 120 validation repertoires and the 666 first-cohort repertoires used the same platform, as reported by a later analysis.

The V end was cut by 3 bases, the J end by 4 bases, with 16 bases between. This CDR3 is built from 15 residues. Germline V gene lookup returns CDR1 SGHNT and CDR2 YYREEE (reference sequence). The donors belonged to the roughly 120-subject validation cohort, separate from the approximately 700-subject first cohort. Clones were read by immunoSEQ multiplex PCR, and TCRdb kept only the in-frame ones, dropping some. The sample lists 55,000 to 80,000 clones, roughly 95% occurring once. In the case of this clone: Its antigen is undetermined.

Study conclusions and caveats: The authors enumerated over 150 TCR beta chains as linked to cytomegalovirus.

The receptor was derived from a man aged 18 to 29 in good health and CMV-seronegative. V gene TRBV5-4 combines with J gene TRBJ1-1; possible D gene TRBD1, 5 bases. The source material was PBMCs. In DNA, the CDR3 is TGTGCCAGCAGCTACGGGGGGTGGGATTCCACTGAAGCTTTCTTT. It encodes CASSYGGWDSTEAFF.